Listed below are T cell receptor beta chains from one sample, sequenced in a study of T cell repertoires in cytomegalovirus infection. No antigen has been assigned to these receptors. TCRdb recomputed calls from the reads with MiXCR, one row per CDR3 protein. The table lists about 110,000 distinct CDR3 sequences, about 30% of them singletons. This specimen was CD8+ T cells from cultured PBMCs, taken from culture after CMV antigen stimulation. These receptors were collected from a human donor in good health (CMV status not recorded). Some clones in this sample may be carry-over from other donors' samples. CDR3s include the opening cysteine and the closing phenylalanine or tryptophan.

>TRBV7-9|TRBJ2-5
CASSLSRGRETQYF
>TRBV20-1|TRBJ2-7
CSARPGASGASYEQYF
>TRBV12-3/TRBV12-4|TRBJ2-3
CASSAGQSTDTQYF
>TRBV6-5|TRBJ1-4
CASSTDRLPGKLFF
>TRBV27|TRBJ2-5
CASSLAREETQYF
>TRBV28|TRBJ2-7
CASSFEGSSGGSSYEQYF
>TRBV7-8|TRBJ2-5
CASSLVPSGGPRETQYF
>TRBV20-1|TRBJ2-3
CSARDLKELTDTQYF
>TRBV15|TRBJ2-7
CATSSSRTGDYEQYF
>TRBV12-3/TRBV12-4|TRBJ1-5
CASSLAEAATSNQPQHF
>TRBV20-1|TRBJ1-4
CSARIPTNEKLFF
>TRBV28|TRBJ2-3
CASSSGQGSGADTQYF
>TRBV7-6|TRBJ2-2
CASSPGTGVPVGELFF
>TRBV15|TRBJ2-7
CATSGTQTSYEQYF
>TRBV5-3|TRBJ2-1
CASSLLQSSYNEQFF
>TRBV7-6|TRBJ1-1
CASSPTVARVEFMNTEAFF
>TRBV27|TRBJ1-1
CASSPIDKNTEAFF
>TRBV6-1|TRBJ2-3
CASSEWAGFDTQYF
>TRBV7-7|TRBJ2-2
CASSPGPRGELFF
>TRBV2|TRBJ2-7
CARSGGESSYEQYF
>TRBV6-5|TRBJ2-2
CASSYSGGVTGELFF
>TRBV4-1|TRBJ2-7
CASSQDRGGAREQYF
>TRBV7-2|TRBJ2-5
CASSPILAGGPSGETQYF
>TRBV10-3|TRBJ2-5
CARVFERGPGETQYF
>TRBV4-1|TRBJ2-1
CASSSSGGAMEQFF
>TRBV4-2|TRBJ1-2
CASSQDFAGDGYTF
>TRBV7-9|TRBJ1-1
CASSPRTGADTEAFF
>TRBV10-3|TRBJ2-3
CAISLTETSTDTQYF
>TRBV12-3/TRBV12-4|TRBJ2-7
CASSFDLSYEQYF
>TRBV12-3/TRBV12-4|TRBJ1-1
CASSLSTRNTEAFF
>TRBV7-9|TRBJ2-2
CASSHTLTGELFF
>TRBV11-1|TRBJ1-6
CASSLARTGYNSPLHF
>TRBV7-6|TRBJ2-3
CASSPNHRGTDTQYF
>TRBV2|TRBJ1-2
CASSEGPGPYGYTF
>TRBV9|TRBJ1-4
CASAGLDSATNEKLFF
>TRBV27|TRBJ1-1
CASRVRSGVTEAFF
>TRBV19|TRBJ2-1
CASTPGTEVYNEQFF
>TRBV19|TRBJ1-5
CASSMPGQGRQPQHF
>TRBV9|TRBJ2-1
CASSVEAGGFNEQFF
>TRBV27|TRBJ2-5
CASSGWPGGQETQYF
>TRBV4-2|TRBJ2-3
CASSLAGGREDTQYF
>TRBV2|TRBJ2-5
CASSEAWTSERETQYF
>TRBV2|TRBJ2-7
CASRILQGVLSEQYF
>TRBV12-3/TRBV12-4|TRBJ1-1
CASSLVGAGAFF
>TRBV7-2|TRBJ2-7
CASSLPLVPYEQYF
>TRBV5-3|TRBJ2-7
CARSCTGTDYEQYF
>TRBV5-6|TRBJ1-6
CASSDVRDDSPLHF
>TRBV12-3/TRBV12-4|TRBJ1-1
CASSLGRTGSGAFF
>TRBV7-2|TRBJ2-3
CASSLLAPPDTQYF
>TRBV2|TRBJ1-4
CASSDRQIGEKLFF